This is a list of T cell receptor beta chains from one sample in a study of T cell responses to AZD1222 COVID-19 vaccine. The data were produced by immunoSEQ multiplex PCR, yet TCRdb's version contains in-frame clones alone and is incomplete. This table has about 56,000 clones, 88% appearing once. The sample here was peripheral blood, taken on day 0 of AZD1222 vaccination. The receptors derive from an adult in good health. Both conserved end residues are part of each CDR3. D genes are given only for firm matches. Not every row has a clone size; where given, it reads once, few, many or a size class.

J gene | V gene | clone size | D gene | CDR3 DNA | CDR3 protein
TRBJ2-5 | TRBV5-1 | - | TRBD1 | TGCGCCAGCAGCCTGACAGGGGCGGAGACCCAGTACTTC | CASSLTGAETQYF
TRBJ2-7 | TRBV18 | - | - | TGTGCCAGCTCACCCCGTCCTTCTTCCTACGAGCAGTACTTC | CASSPRPSSYEQYF
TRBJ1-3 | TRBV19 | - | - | TGTGCCAGTAATACAGGGTGGTCCGGAAACACCATATATTTT | CASNTGWSGNTIYF
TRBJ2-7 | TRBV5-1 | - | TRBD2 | TGCGCCAGCAGCTTCGGACTAGCGGGAGGAGGCTCCTACGAGCAGTACTTC | CASSFGLAGGGSYEQYF
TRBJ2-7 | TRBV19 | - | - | TGTGCCAGTAGTCAGTCTTCCTACGAGCAGTACTTC | CASSQSSYEQYF
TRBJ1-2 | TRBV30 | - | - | TGTGCCTGGAGGATTCCTAATGGCTACACCTTC | CAWRIPNGYTF
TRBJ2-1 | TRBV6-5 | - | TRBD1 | TGTGCCAGCAGCGACGACAGGGCATATAACAATGAGCAGTTCTTC | CASSDDRAYNNEQFF
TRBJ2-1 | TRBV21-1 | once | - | TGTGCCAGCAGCACACTAGCGGGAGGTCTCTATGAGCAGTTCTTC | CASSTLAGGLYEQFF
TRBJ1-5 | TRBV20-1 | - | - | TGCAGTGCTAGTGAGGGTCGGGGCTTCTGGAGCAATCAGCCCCAGCATTTT | CSASEGRGFWSNQPQHF
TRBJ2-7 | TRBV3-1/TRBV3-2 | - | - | TGTGCCAGCAGCCAAGATCTTGCGGGGCCCTACGAGCAGTACTTC | CASSQDLAGPYEQYF
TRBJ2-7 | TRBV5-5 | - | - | TGTGCCAGCAGCTTAGTGGGGGGCGGGTACTCTTCCTACGAGCAGTACTTC | CASSLVGGGYSSYEQYF
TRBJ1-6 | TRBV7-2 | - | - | TGTGCCAGCAGCTTAACTGGGCAGCAGATCAATTCACCCCTCCACTTT | CASSLTGQQINSPLHF
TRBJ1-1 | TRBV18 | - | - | TGTGCCAGCTCACCAGTAAAGAACACTGAAGCTTTCTTT | CASSPVKNTEAFF
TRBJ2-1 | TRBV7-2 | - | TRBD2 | TGTGCCACCCGAGGCGGGAGGGCCTACAATGAGCAGTTCTTC | CATRGGRAYNEQFF
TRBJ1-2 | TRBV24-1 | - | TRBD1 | TGTGCCACCAGTGGCCCGGACAGGGAAGGGGGGGGCTACACCTTC | CATSGPDREGGGYTF
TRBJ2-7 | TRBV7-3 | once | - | TGTGCCAGCAGCCGAGGAACGGGCGACGAGCAGTACTTC | CASSRGTGDEQYF
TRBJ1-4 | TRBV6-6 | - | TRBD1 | TGTGCCAGCAGTCCACGACAGGGCGGGGGTGAAAAACTGTTTTTT | CASSPRQGGGEKLFF
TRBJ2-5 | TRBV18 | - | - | TGTGCCAGCTCACTCACTCTACAAGAGACCCAGTACTTC | CASSLTLQETQYF
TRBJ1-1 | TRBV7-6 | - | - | TGTGCCAGCAGCCCACGGACAGATCCGAACACTGAAGCTTTCTTT | CASSPRTDPNTEAFF
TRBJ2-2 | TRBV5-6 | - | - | TGTGCCAGCAGCTTGGTGGGCAGGGAGAAGGCCGGGGAGCTGTTTTTT | CASSLVGREKAGELFF
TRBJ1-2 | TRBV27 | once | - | TGTGCCAGCAGGTTAAACAGGGAAAGTGGCTACACCTTC | CASRLNRESGYTF
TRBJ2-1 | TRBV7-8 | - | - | TGTGCCAGCAGCTTATTCCCCCGGGGCAGTAGGAATGAGCAGTTCTTC | CASSLFPRGSRNEQFF
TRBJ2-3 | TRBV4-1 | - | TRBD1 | TGCGCCAGCAGCCGAAACCAGGGGGTAAGCACAGATACGCAGTATTTT | CASSRNQGVSTDTQYF
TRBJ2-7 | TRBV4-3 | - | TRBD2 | TGCGCCAGCAGCCAAGTCTTTGGCGGGAGGGACTACGAGCAGTACTTC | CASSQVFGGRDYEQYF
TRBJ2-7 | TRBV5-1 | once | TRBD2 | TGCGCCAGCAGCCTAGCCGGGACTAGCGTTTTCAACGAGCAGTACTTC | CASSLAGTSVFNEQYF
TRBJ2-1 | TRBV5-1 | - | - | TGCGCCAGCAACACGGGAAGGGGGTACAATGAGCAGTTCTTC | CASNTGRGYNEQFF
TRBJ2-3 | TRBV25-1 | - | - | TGTGCCAGCACTGGGGTGGAGGGACAACAAACAGATACGCAGTATTTT | CASTGVEGQQTDTQYF
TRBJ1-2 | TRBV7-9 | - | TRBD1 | TGTGCCAGCAGCCCCCGGGACAGTACTAACTATGGCTACACCTTC | CASSPRDSTNYGYTF
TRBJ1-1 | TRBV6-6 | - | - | TGTGCCAGCAGTGACTCCGCGGGGGTGAGGAACACTGAAGCTTTCTTT | CASSDSAGVRNTEAFF
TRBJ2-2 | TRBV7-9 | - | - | TGTGCCAGCAGCGTTCAGCGGGACACCGGGGAGCTGTTTTTT | CASSVQRDTGELFF
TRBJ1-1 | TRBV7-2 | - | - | TGTGCCAGCAGCGAAGGAGGGAACACTGAAGCTTTCTTT | CASSEGGNTEAFF
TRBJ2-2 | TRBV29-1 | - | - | TGCAGCGTTGGATCAGGGCGCACCGGGGAGCTGTTTTTT | CSVGSGRTGELFF